This passage covers 15 T cell receptor beta chains from one sample sequenced in a study of blood T cell repertoires in COVID-19. Produced via immunoSEQ multiplex PCR; TCRdb's table is partial and in-frame only. Of 40,000 to 50,000 clones listed, roughly nine tenths are singletons. The material sequenced was peripheral blood. The source is a human donor in a cohort sampled during active COVID-19.

This clone came up once. CDR3 amino acids: CASSLGDTGARSEAFF. The CDR3 DNA follows: TGTGCCAGCAGCTTGGGGGACACAGGGGCCCGTTCCGAGGCTTTCTTT. The chain combines TRBV5-4 with TRBJ1-1; 7 bases are shared with TRBD1. The V gene's germline CDR1 is SGHNT and CDR2 YYREEE (reference sequence). CDR3 length: 16 amino acids. J was trimmed by 11 bases and V by 0 bases; bases with no gene match: 16.

The gene calls are TRBV5-4 and TRBJ1-2, with 7 bases that match TRBD1. The J segment lost 1 base and the V segment lost 5 bases, leaving 8 bases of the junction unmatched. CDR1 is SGHNT, CDR2 YYREEE, per germline (reference sequence). CDR3 length equals 15 residues. The chain's CDR3 is CASRSGQLDNYGYTF. The CDR3 DNA reads TGTGCCAGCAGATCGGGACAGCTAGATAACTATGGCTACACCTTC.

The chain has TRBV6-6 and TRBJ2-7; 12 nucleotides match TRBD1. Losses at the gene ends were 5 bases for V and 5 bases for J; bases not matched to a gene: 7. Germline V lookup: CDR1 MNHNY, CDR2 SVGAGI (reference sequence). This CDR3 is built from 15 residues. As DNA, the CDR3 is TGTGCCAGCAGTCGATCCGGGACAGGGGGCAACGAGCAGTACTTC. Translation gives CASSRSGTGGNEQYF.

A single count supports this clone. The rearrangement links TRBV2 to TRBJ1-2, with a tentative D call TRBD1 (5 bases). Between the trimmed V and J ends, which lost 4 bases and 8 bases, there was a span of 11 bases. Germline assignment: CDR1 SNHLY and CDR2 FYNNEI. The CDR3 is made up of 12 amino acids. In DNA form, the CDR3 reads TGTGCCAGCAGTGCTTTAGGGGAAGGCTACACCTTC. Protein: CASSALGEGYTF.

This clone has a single count. The chain carries TRBV3-1 (or the pseudogene TRBV3-2) and TRBJ2-6; 8 bases fit TRBD1. Trimming removed 0 bases from V and 0 bases from J; junction bases left unmatched: 7. Germline CDR1 and CDR2: LGHDT and YNNKEL (reference sequence). The CDR3 sequence is 19 residues long. The CDR3 reads CASSQDGTGSHSGANVLTF. CDR3 bases: TGTGCCAGCAGCCAAGACGGGACAGGTTCTCACTCTGGGGCCAACGTCCTGACTTTC.

V usage is TRBV10-1 and J usage is TRBJ1-4, with TRBD1 matching 8 bases. The CDR3 runs to 15 residues. The V segment lost 0 bases and the J segment 5 bases; nucleotides outside the gene matches: 2. Germline values: CDR1 WNHNN, CDR2 SYGVQD (reference sequence). The CDR3 bases are TGCGCCAGCAGTGAGTCGACAGGGGAAAATGAAAAACTGTTTTTT. Amino acids: CASSESTGENEKLFF.

The V and J genes are TRBV5-6 and TRBJ1-5, with no clear D. The CDR3 loop spans 15 amino acids. V gave up 0 bases and J gave up 3 bases, with 10 bases separating them. Per germline, CDR1 SGHDT and CDR2 YYEEEE. The CDR3 region is CASSLGGHHNQPQHF. As DNA, the CDR3 is TGTGCCAGCAGCTTGGGTGGGCATCACAATCAGCCCCAGCATTTT.

This clone was seen only once. J is TRBJ1-1 and V is TRBV12-3 or TRBV12-4, with D tentatively TRBD1 (5 bases). The V end was cut by 11 bases, the J end by 8 bases, with 21 bases between. This CDR3 contains 13 residues. Here the CDR3 reads CASHPGGVREAFF. The CDR3 DNA reads as TGTGCCTCTCATCCCGGGGGGGTAAGGGAAGCTTTCTTT.

The sample holds a few counts of this clone. As DNA, the CDR3 is TGCGCCAGCAGCTTGGGAGCGGGGACAGGAGGCTATGGCTACACCTTC. It is translated as CASSLGAGTGGYGYTF. The J gene is TRBJ1-2, the V gene TRBV5-1; 8 positions agree with TRBD1. Germline lookup yields CDR1 SGHRS and CDR2 YFSETQ. V was clipped by 0 bases and J by 4 bases; unmatched bases: 8. The CDR3 is made up of 16 amino acids.

The rearrangement joins TRBV18 to TRBJ1-1, with TRBD1 matching over 7 bases. Per the germline V gene, CDR1 is KGHSH and CDR2 is LQKENI. This CDR3 spans 17 amino acids. V dropped 1 base and J dropped 8; count of bases not matched to a gene: 16. The CDR3 sequence: CASSPLGMGTGEGEAFF. CDR3 coding DNA: TGTGCCAGCTCACCACTGGGCATGGGTACAGGGGAAGGAGAAGCTTTCTTT. The variable domain in full, completed from reference TRBV18 and TRBJ1-1, reads NAGVMQNPRHLVRRRGQEARLRCSPMKGHSHVYWYRQLPEEGLKFMVYLQKENIIDESGMPKERFSAEFPKEGPSILRIQQVVRGDSAAYFCASSPLGMGTGEGEAFFGQGTRLTVV.

As DNA, the CDR3 is TGTGCCAGCAGCTTATCTGAGACAGGGGCCCGGTTCTACGAGCAGTACTTC. Residues: CASSLSETGARFYEQYF. V usage is TRBV11-2 and J usage is TRBJ2-7, with TRBD1 matching over 8 bases. Germline values: CDR1 SGHAT, CDR2 FQNNGV. The V gene end was trimmed by 2 bases and the J gene end by 3 bases; junction bases not matched to a gene: 12. The length of the CDR3 is 17 residues. The full variable domain, completed using reference TRBV11-2 and TRBJ2-7, is EAGVAQSPRYKIIEKRQSVAFWCNPISGHATLYWYQQILGQGPKLLIQFQNNGVVDDSQLPKDRFSAERLKGVDSTLKIQPAKLEDSAVYLCASSLSETGARFYEQYFGPGTRLTVT.

This chain uses TRBV14 with TRBJ1-4; 11 bases align to TRBD1. The CDR3 sequence is 15 residues long. The germline gives CDR1 SGHDN, CDR2 FVKESK. Trimming cost V 4 bases and J 8 bases; bases outside gene matches: 6. CDR3 in DNA: TGTGCCAGCAGCCTCCGGGGGACAGGGGGAGAAAAACTGTTTTTT. Translating gives CASSLRGTGGEKLFF.

The chain couples TRBV5-1 to TRBJ2-7; 11 bases map to TRBD1. This CDR3 region has 18 residues. The V gene end was trimmed by 3 bases and the J gene end by 6 bases; junction bases not matched to a gene: 17. Germline-derived CDR1 and CDR2 are SGHRS and YFSETQ. CDR3 DNA: TGCGCCAGCAGCTATGGAATCCCGGGACAGGGGGTTATATGCGAGCAGTACTTC. Protein: CASSYGIPGQGVICEQYF.

The chain links TRBV6-5 to TRBJ1-4; D gene uncertain. V was clipped by 2 bases and J by 8 bases, with 9 bases between them. CDR1 and CDR2 (germline): MNHEY, SVGAGI. CDR3 length: 13 amino acids. In nucleotides, the CDR3 is TGTGCCAGCAGTTACAGTAGAGAGGAAAAACTGTTTTTT. Protein product: CASSYSREEKLFF.

In its sample, this clone was seen once. Other DNA variants within this sample encode the same CDR3. The CDR3 nucleotides are TGTGCCAGTTCAGACAGGGCCTATGGCTACACCTTC. Translating it yields CASSDRAYGYTF. The chain links TRBV19 to TRBJ1-2; TRBD1 agrees at 7 bases. Germline V gene data show CDR1 as LNHDA and CDR2 as SQIVND (reference sequence). The CDR3 length is 12 residues. V was pared by 8 bases and J by 4 bases, with 4 bases of the junction left unmatched.